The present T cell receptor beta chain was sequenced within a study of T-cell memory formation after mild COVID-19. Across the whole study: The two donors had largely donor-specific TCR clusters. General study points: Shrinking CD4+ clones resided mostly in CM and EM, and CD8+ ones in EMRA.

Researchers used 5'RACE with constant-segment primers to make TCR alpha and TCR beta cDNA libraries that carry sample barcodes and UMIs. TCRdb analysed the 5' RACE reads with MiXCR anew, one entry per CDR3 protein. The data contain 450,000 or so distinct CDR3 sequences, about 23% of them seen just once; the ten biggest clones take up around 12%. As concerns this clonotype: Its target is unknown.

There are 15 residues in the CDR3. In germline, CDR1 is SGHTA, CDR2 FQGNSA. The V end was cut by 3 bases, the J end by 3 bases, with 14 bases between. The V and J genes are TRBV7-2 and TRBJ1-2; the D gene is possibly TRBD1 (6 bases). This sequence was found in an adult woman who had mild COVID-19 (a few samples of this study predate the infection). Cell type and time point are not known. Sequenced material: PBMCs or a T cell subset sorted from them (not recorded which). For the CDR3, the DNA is TGTGCCAGCAGCTTGCTAGGACAGAGTCACTATGGCTACACCTTC. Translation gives CASSLLGQSHYGYTF. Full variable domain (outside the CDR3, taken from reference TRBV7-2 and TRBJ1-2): GAGVSQSPSNKVTEKGKDVELRCDPISGHTALYWYRQSLGQGLEFLIYFQGNSAPDKSGLPSDRFSAERTGGSVSTLTIQRTQQEDSAVYLCASSLLGQSHYGYTFGSGTRLTVV.